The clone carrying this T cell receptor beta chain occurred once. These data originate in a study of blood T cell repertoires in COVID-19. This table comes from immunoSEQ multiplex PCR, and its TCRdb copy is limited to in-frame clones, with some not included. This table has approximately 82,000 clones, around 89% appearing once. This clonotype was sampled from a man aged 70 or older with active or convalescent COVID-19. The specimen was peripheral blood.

Here the CDR3 DNA reads TGTGCCAGCAGCTTGGGACTAGCGGACACAGATACGCAGTATTTT. Translation gives CASSLGLADTDTQYF. This rearrangement joins TRBV11-3 to TRBJ2-3; 11 nucleotides agree with TRBD2. After removal of 3 bases from V and 2 bases from J, the junction contained 1 base not matched to a gene. Germline CDR1 SGHNT, CDR2 YENEEA. The CDR3 has 15 amino acids.